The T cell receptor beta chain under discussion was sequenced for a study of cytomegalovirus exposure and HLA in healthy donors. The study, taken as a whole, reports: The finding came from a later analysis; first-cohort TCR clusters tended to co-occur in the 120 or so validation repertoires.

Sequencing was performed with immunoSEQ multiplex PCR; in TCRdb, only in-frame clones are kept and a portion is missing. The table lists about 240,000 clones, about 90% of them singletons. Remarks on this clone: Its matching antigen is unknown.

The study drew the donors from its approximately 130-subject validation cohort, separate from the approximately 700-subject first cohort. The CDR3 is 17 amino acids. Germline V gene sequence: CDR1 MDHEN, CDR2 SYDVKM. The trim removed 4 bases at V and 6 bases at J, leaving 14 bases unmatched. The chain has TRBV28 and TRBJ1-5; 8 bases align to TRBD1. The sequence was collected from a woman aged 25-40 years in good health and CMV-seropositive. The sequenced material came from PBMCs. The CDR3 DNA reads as TGTGCCAGCAGTTCCCCCAGACAGGGGTCGATCTTTCAGCCCCAGCATTTT. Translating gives CASSSPRQGSIFQPQHF.